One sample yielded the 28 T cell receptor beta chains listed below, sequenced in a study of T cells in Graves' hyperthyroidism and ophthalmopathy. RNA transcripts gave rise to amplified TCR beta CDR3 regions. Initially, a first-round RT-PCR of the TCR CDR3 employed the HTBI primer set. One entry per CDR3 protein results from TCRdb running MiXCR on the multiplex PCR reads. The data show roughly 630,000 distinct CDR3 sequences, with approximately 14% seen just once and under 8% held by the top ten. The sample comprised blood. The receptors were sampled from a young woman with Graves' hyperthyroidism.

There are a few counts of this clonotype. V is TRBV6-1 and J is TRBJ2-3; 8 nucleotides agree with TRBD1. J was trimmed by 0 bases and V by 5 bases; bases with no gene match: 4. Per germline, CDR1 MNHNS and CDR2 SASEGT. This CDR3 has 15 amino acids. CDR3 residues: CASSSTGGSTDTQYF. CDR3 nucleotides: TGTGCCAGCAGTTCCACAGGGGGTAGCACAGATACGCAGTATTTT.

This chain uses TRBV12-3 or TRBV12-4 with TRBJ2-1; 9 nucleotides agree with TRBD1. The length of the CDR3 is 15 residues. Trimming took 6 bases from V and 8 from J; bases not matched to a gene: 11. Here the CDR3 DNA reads TGTGCCAGCAGCTCATCCGGGACAGGGCTCCATGAGCAGTTCTTC. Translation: CASSSSGTGLHEQFF.

The chain's CDR3 is CASRYDRGAYNEQFF. The CDR3 DNA reads TGTGCCAGCAGATATGACAGGGGGGCTTACAATGAGCAGTTCTTC. V is TRBV6-5 and J is TRBJ2-1; 9 positions match TRBD1. The trim removed 6 bases at V and 4 bases at J, leaving 7 bases unmatched. This CDR3 is 15 amino acids long. Germline V gives CDR1 MNHEY, CDR2 SVGAGI.

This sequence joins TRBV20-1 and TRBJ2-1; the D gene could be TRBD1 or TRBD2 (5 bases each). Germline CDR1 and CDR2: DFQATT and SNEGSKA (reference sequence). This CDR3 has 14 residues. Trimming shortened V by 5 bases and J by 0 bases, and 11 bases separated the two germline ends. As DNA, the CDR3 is TGCAGTGCTCCCGGGACCACCTCCTACAATGAGCAGTTCTTC. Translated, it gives CSAPGTTSYNEQFF.

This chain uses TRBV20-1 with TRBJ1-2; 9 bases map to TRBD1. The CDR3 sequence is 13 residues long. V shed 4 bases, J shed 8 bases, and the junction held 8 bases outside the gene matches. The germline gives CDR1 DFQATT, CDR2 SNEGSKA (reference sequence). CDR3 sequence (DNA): TGCAGTGCTAAGGACAGGGGTTTAGAAGGCTACACCTTC. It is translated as CSAKDRGLEGYTF.

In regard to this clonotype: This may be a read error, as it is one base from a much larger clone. The chain's CDR3 is CASSLTGLTRELFF. In nucleotides, the CDR3 is TGTGCCAGCAGTTTAACTGGACTTACCAGGGAGCTGTTTTTT. The chain employs TRBV12-3 or TRBV12-4 and TRBJ2-2; D is perhaps TRBD2 (5 bases). V was shortened by 2 bases and J by 9 bases, with 13 bases between the two germline ends. The CDR3 length is 14 residues.

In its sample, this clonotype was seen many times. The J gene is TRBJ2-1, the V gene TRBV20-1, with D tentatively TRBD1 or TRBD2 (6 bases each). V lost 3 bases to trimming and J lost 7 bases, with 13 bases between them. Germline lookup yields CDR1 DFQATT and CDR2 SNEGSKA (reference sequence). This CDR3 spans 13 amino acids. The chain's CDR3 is CSASGGGVNEQFF. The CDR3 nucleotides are TGCAGTGCTAGTGGGGGCGGGGTTAATGAGCAGTTCTTC.

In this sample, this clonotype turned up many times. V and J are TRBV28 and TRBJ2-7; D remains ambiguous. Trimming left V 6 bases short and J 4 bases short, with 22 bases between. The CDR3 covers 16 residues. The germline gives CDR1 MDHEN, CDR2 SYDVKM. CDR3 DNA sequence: TGTGCCAGCAGCCCCCCTTTGATAGGGAAAACGTACGAGCAGTACTTC. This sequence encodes CASSPPLIGKTYEQYF.

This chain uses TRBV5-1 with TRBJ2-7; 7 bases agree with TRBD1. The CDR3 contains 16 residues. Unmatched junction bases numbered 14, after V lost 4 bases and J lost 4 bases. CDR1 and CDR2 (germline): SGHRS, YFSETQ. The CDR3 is CASSPLTGESLYEQYF. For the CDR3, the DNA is TGCGCCAGCAGCCCCCTAACAGGGGAGTCCTTGTACGAGCAGTACTTC. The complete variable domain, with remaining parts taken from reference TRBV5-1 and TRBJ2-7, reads KAGVTQTPRYLIKTRGQQVTLSCSPISGHRSVSWYQQTPGQGLQFLFEYFSETQRNKGNFPGRFSGRQFSNSRSEMNVSTLELGDSALYLCASSPLTGESLYEQYFGPGTRLTVT.

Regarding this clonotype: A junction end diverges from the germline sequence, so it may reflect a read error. The CDR3 DNA follows: TGTGCCAGCAGCTTAGGGTTGTCTGGGGCCGACGTCCTGACTTTC. Residues: CASSLGLSGADVLTF. The V call is TRBV7-2, the J call TRBJ2-6, with D tentatively TRBD1 (5 bases). Germline CDR1 and CDR2: SGHTA and FQGNSA. The CDR3 runs to 15 residues.

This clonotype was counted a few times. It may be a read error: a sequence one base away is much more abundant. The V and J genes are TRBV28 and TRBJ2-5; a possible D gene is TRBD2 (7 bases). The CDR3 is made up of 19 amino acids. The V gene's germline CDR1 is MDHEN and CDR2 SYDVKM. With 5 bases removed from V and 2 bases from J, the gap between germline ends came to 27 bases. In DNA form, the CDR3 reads TGTGCCAGCAGTCCCGGCGGGGGCAAGACAGCCGACGGACAAGAGACCCAGTACTTC. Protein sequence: CASSPGGGKTADGQETQYF.

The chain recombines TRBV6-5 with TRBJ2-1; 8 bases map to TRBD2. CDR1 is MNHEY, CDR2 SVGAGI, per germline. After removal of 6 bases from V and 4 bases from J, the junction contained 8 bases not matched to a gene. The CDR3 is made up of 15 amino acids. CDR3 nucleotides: TGTGCCAGCAGCTTCACTAGCGGTACATACAATGAGCAGTTCTTC. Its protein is CASSFTSGTYNEQFF.

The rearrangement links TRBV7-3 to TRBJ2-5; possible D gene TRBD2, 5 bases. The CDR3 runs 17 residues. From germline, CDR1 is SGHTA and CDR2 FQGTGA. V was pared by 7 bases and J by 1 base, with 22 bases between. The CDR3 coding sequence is TGTGCCAGCAACTTCGCGGAGGTTGGTGATTCCCAAGAGACCCAGTACTTC. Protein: CASNFAEVGDSQETQYF.

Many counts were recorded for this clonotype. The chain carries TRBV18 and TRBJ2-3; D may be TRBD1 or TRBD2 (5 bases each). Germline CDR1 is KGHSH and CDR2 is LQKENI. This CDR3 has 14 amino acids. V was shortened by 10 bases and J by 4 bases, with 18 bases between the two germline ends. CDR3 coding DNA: TGTGCCATCCCACCCCGCCCGGGGCCAGATACGCAGTATTTT. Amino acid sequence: CAIPPRPGPDTQYF.

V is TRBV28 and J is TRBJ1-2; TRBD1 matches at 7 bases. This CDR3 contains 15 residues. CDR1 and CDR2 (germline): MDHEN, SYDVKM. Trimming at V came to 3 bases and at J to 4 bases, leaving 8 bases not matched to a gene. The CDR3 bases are TGTGCCAGCAGTTTCGAACAGGGGTTAAGCTATGGCTACACCTTC. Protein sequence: CASSFEQGLSYGYTF.

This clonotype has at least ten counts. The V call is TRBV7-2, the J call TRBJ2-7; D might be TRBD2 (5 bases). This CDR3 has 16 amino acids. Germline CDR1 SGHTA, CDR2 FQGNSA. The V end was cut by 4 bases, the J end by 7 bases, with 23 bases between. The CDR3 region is CASSSPTWTSSGEQYF. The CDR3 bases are TGTGCCAGCAGCTCCCCCACATGGACCTCGTCGGGAGAGCAGTACTTC. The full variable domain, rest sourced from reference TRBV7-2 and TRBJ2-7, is GAGVSQSPSNKVTEKGKDVELRCDPISGHTALYWYRQSLGQGLEFLIYFQGNSAPDKSGLPSDRFSAERTGGSVSTLTIQRTQQEDSAVYLCASSSPTWTSSGEQYFGPGTRLTVT.

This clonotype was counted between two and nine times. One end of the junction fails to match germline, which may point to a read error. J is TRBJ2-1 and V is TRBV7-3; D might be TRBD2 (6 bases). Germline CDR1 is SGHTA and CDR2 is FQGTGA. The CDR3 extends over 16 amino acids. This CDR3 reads CASSLTGRGIYSEQFF. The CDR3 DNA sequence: TGTGCCAGCAGCTTAACCGGGAGAGGAATATACAGTGAGCAGTTCTTC. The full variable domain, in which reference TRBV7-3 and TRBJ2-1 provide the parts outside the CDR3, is GAGVSQTPSNKVTEKGKYVELRCDPISGHTALYWYRQSLGQGPEFLIYFQGTGAADDSGLPNDRFFAVRPEGSVSTLKIQRTERGDSAVYLCASSLTGRGIYSEQFFGPGTRLTVL.

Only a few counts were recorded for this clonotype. CDR3 residues: CASSKGLAINEQFF. In nucleotides, the CDR3 is TGTGCCAGTAGTAAGGGACTAGCAATAAATGAGCAGTTCTTC. This sequence joins TRBV19 and TRBJ2-1; 9 nucleotides line up with TRBD2. The CDR3 covers 14 residues. In germline, CDR1 is LNHDA, CDR2 SQIVND (reference sequence). Losses at the gene ends were 4 bases for V and 7 bases for J; bases not matched to a gene: 5.

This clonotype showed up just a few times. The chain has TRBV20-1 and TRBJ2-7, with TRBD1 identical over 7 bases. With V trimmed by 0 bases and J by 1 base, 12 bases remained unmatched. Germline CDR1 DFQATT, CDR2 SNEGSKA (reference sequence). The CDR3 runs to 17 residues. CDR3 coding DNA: TGCAGTGCTAGAGATTTGGGACAGTCTTTGAGGTCCTACGAGCAGTACTTC. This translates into CSARDLGQSLRSYEQYF.

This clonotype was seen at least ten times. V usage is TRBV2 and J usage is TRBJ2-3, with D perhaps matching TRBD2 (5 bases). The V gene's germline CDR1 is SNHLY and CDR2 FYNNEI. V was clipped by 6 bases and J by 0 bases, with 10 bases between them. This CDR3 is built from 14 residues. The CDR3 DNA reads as TGTGCCAGCAGGACGGACTCTAGCACAGATACGCAGTATTTT. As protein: CASRTDSSTDTQYF.

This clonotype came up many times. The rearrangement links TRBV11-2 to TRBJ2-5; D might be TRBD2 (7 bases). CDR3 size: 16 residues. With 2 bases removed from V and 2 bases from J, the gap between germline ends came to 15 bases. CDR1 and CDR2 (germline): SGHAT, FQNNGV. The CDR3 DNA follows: TGTGCCAGCAGCTTAAAGTTGAGCGGGACACAAGAGACCCAGTACTTC. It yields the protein CASSLKLSGTQETQYF.

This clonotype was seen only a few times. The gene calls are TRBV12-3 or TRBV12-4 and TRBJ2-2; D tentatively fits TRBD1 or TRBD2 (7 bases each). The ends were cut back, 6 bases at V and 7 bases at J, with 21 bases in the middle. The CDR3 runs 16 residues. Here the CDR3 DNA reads TGTGCCAGCAGCCCAGGGGGGGCCGGGACTGGCGGGGAGCTGTTTTTT. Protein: CASSPGGAGTGGELFF.

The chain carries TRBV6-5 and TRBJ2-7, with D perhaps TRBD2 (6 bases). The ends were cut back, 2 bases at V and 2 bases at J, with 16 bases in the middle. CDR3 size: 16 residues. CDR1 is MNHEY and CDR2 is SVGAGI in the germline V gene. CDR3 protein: CASSYLGRDSTYEQYF. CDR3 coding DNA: TGTGCCAGCAGTTACCTAGGCCGGGACTCCACCTACGAGCAGTACTTC.

In DNA, the CDR3 is TGTGCCAGTGCTCCTGCCGGGTTGAGCAATGAGCAGTTCTTC. Its translation is CASAPAGLSNEQFF. The chain links TRBV19 to TRBJ2-1; D uncertain. The CDR3 loop spans 14 amino acids. V was cut by 8 bases and J by 6 bases, with 17 bases left in between. Germline CDR1 is LNHDA and CDR2 is SQIVND (reference sequence).

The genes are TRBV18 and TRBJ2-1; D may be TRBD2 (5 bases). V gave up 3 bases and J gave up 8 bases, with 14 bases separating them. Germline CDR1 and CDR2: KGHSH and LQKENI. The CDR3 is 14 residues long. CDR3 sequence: CASSPEVGLDEQFF. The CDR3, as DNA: TGTGCCAGCTCACCGGAGGTAGGGCTCGATGAGCAGTTCTTC. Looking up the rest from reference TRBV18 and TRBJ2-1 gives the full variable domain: NAGVMQNPRHLVRRRGQEARLRCSPMKGHSHVYWYRQLPEEGLKFMVYLQKENIIDESGMPKERFSAEFPKEGPSILRIQQVVRGDSAAYFCASSPEVGLDEQFFGPGTRLTVL.

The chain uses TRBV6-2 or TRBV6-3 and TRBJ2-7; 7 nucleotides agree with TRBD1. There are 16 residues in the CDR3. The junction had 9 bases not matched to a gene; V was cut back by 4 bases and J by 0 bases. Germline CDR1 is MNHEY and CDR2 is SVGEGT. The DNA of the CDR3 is TGTGCCAGCAGTTTTTTACCGACAGGGAGCTCCTACGAGCAGTACTTC. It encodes CASSFLPTGSSYEQYF.

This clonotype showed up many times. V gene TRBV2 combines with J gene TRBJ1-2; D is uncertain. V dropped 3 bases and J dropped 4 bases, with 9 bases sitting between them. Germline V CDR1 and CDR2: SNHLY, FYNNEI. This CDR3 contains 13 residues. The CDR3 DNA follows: TGTGCCAGCAGTGACACCTCTTCCTATGGCTACACCTTC. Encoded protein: CASSDTSSYGYTF.

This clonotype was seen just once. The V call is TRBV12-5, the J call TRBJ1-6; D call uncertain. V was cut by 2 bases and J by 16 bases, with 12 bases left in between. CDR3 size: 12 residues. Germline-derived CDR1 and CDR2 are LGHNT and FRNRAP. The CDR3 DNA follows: TGTGCTAGTGGTTTGCCCCACACCGAACTCCACTTT. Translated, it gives CASGLPHTELHF. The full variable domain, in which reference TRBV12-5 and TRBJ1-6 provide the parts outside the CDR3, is DARVTQTPRHKVTEMGQEVTMRCQPILGHNTVFWYRQTMMQGLELLAYFRNRAPLDDSGMPKDRFSAEMPDATLATLKIQPSEPRDSAVYFCASGLPHTELHFGNGTRLTVT.